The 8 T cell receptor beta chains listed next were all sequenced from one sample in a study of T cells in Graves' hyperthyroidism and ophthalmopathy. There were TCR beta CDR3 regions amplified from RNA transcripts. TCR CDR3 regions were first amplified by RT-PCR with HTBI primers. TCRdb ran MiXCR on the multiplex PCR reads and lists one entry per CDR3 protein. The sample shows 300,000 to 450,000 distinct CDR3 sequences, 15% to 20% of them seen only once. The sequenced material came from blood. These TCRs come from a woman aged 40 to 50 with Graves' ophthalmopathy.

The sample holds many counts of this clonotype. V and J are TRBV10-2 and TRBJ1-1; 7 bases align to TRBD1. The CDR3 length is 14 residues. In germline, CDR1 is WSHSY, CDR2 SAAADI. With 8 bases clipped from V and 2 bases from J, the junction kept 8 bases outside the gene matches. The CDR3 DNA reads TGCGCCAGCCGGGACAGTAAGATAAACACTGAAGCTTTCTTT. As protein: CASRDSKINTEAFF.

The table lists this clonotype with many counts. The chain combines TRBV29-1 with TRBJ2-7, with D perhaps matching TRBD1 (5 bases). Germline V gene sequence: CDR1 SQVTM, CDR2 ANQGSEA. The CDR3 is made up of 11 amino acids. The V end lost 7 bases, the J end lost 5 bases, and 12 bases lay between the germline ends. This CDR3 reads CSAGWGDEQYF. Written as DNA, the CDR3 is TGCAGCGCTGGATGGGGCGACGAGCAGTACTTC.

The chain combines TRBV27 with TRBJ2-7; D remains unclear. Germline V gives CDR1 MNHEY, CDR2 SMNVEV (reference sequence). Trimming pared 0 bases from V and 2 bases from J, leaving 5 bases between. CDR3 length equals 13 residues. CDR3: CASSLSEPYEQYF. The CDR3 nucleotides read TGTGCCAGCAGTTTATCCGAGCCCTACGAGCAGTACTTC.

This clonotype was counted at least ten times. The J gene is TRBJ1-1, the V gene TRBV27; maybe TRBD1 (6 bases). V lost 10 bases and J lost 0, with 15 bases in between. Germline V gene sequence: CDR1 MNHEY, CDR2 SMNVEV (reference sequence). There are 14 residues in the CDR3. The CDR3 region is CANPSDRLNTEAFF. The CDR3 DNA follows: TGTGCCAACCCCTCGGACAGACTGAACACTGAAGCTTTCTTT.

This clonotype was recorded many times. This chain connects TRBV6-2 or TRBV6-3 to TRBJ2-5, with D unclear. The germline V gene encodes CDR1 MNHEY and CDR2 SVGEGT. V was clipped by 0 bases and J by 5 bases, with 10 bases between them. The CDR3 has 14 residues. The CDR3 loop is CASSYSSGRETQYF. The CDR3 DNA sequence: TGTGCCAGCAGTTACTCGTCTGGCAGGGAGACCCAGTACTTC.

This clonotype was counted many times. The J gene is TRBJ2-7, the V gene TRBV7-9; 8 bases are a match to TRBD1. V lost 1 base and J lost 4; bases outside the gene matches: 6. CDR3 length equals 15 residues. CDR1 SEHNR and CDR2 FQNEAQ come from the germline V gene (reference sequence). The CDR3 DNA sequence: TGTGCCAGCAGCTTAGATCAGGGGGCCTCTTACGAGCAGTACTTC. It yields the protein CASSLDQGASYEQYF. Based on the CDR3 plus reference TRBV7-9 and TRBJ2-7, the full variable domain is DTGVSQNPRHKITKRGQNVTFRCDPISEHNRLYWYRQTLGQGPEFLTYFQNEAQLEKSRLLSDRFSAERPKGSFSTLEIQRTEQGDSAMYLCASSLDQGASYEQYFGPGTRLTVT.

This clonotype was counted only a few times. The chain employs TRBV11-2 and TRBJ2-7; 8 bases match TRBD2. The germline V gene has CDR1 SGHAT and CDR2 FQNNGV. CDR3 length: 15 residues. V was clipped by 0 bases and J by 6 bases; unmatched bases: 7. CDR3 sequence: CASSLEGLVLCEQYF. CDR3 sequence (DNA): TGTGCCAGCAGCTTAGAGGGACTAGTACTCTGCGAGCAGTACTTC.

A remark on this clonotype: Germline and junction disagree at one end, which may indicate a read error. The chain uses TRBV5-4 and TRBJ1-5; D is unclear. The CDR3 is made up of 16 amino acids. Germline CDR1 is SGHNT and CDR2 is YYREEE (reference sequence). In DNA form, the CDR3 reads TGTGCCAGCAGCCTGCGTACCCCTAATCGCAATCAGCCCCAGCGTTTT. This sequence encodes CASSLRTPNRNQPQRF. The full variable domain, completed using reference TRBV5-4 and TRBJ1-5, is ETGVTQSPTHLIKTRGQQVTLRCSSQSGHNTVSWYQQALGQGPQFIFQYYREEENGRGNFPPRFSGLQFPNYSSELNVNALELDDSALYLCASSLRTPNRNQPQRFGDGTRLSIL.